This T cell receptor (beta chain) was captured in a study of CD8+ T cells in alopecia areata. Trimming shortened V by 4 bases and J by 2 bases, and 9 bases separated the two germline ends. Germline loops: CDR1 MGHRA, CDR2 YSYEKL. The CDR3 is 14 residues long. Treatment given: oral pan-JAK inhibitor, 5-10 mg twice daily. As the sequencing template, cDNA was produced by extracting RNA and reverse transcribing it. Assay used: immunoSEQ multiplex PCR; TCRdb lists only in-frame clones, some missing. This table holds 130,000 to 150,000 clones, roughly four fifths found once. The sequence was collected from a human donor with alopecia areata. The source was CD8+ T cells sorted from blood, collected at week 4, from a patient treated with tofacitinib. The V gene is TRBV4-1, the J gene TRBJ1-5; D uncertain. The CDR3 is CASSRKHGNQPQHF. The CDR3 DNA is TGCGCCAGCAGCCGCAAACATGGCAATCAGCCCCAGCATTTT.